This TCR beta chain was obtained from a study of T-cell memory formation after mild COVID-19. Study summary: Each donor largely had its own TCR clusters.

One entry per CDR3 protein results from TCRdb running MiXCR on the 5' RACE reads. Here the sample spans about 150,000 distinct CDR3 sequences, about 14% being singletons. CDR3 length equals 15 residues. V was trimmed by 0 bases and J by 1 base, leaving 9 bases between them. In germline, CDR1 is SGHRS, CDR2 YFSETQ. This chain links TRBV5-1 with TRBJ2-3; D may be TRBD2 (6 bases). The specimen sequenced was PBMCs or a T cell subset sorted from them (not recorded which). The TCR was taken from an adult woman who had mild COVID-19 (a few samples of this study predate the infection). Cell type and time point are not known. CDR3 protein: CASSLGSSGTDTQYF. The CDR3 DNA is TGCGCCAGCAGCTTGGGGTCTAGCGGCACAGATACGCAGTATTTT. The full variable domain, its missing parts supplied by reference TRBV5-1 and TRBJ2-3, is KAGVTQTPRYLIKTRGQQVTLSCSPISGHRSVSWYQQTPGQGLQFLFEYFSETQRNKGNFPGRFSGRQFSNSRSEMNVSTLELGDSALYLCASSLGSSGTDTQYFGPGTRLTVL.